The 29 T cell receptor beta chains reported below all come from one sample, sequenced in a study of neoadjuvant anti-PD-1 for oral cavity cancer. Time point in this sample: after neoadjuvant nivolumab, at surgical resection. The protocol was immunoSEQ multiplex PCR, while the TCRdb copy is restricted to in-frame clones and leaves out a portion. The data contain about 68,000 clones, approximately 85% of them singletons. The sample here was PBMCs, taken after nivolumab (anti-PD-1) treatment. These receptors were obtained from a person aged 35-80 years with oral cavity squamous cell carcinoma.

This chain connects TRBV19 to TRBJ1-1, with 7 bases aligning to TRBD1. Unmatched junction bases numbered 2, after V lost 3 bases and J lost 1 base. The CDR3 has 14 amino acids. Germline V gives CDR1 LNHDA, CDR2 SQIVND (reference sequence). In DNA form, the CDR3 reads TGTGCCAGTAGTATGGGACAGACGAACACTGAAGCTTTCTTT. The encoded protein is CASSMGQTNTEAFF.

The chain employs TRBV5-4 and TRBJ2-7; maybe TRBD1 (5 bases). The CDR3 extends over 14 amino acids. Trimming removed 3 bases from V and 3 bases from J, with 13 bases in between. Germline loops: CDR1 SGHNT, CDR2 YYREEE (reference sequence). DNA for the CDR3: TGTGCCAGCAGCTCCTCAGGGATTAACTACGAGCAGTACTTC. This encodes CASSSSGINYEQYF.

This chain uses TRBV2 with TRBJ1-2, with TRBD1 matching 8 bases. The CDR3 contains 14 residues. Germline assignment: CDR1 SNHLY and CDR2 FYNNEI. V trimming: 6 bases; J trimming: 2 bases; junction bases outside the gene matches: 5. CDR3 protein: CASRGQASNYGYTF. CDR3 nucleotides: TGTGCCAGCAGGGGACAGGCGAGCAACTATGGCTACACCTTC.

The V gene is TRBV5-1, the J gene TRBJ2-7; 7 nucleotides line up with TRBD1. Germline trimming cut 4 bases from V and 5 bases from J; bases unmatched to any gene: 12. The CDR3 covers 15 residues. Germline CDR1 reads SGHRS; CDR2 reads YFSETQ. The CDR3 loop is CASSQGQATLNEQYF. CDR3 nucleotide sequence: TGCGCCAGCAGCCAAGGACAGGCGACGCTGAACGAGCAGTACTTC. The whole variable domain, filled in from reference TRBV5-1 and TRBJ2-7, reads KAGVTQTPRYLIKTRGQQVTLSCSPISGHRSVSWYQQTPGQGLQFLFEYFSETQRNKGNFPGRFSGRQFSNSRSEMNVSTLELGDSALYLCASSQGQATLNEQYFGPGTRLTVT.

The chain combines TRBV30 with TRBJ2-1; 11 bases are a match to TRBD2. This CDR3 region has 14 residues. Germline CDR1 reads GTSNPN; CDR2 reads SVGIG (reference sequence). Trimming took 3 bases from V and 3 from J; bases not matched to a gene: 1. The CDR3 DNA reads TGTGCCTGGAGAACTAGCGGGGGCTACAATGAGCAGTTCTTC. Translated, it gives CAWRTSGGYNEQFF.

V usage is TRBV2 and J usage is TRBJ2-1, with 13 bases identical to TRBD2. V lost 8 bases and J lost 9; bases outside the gene matches: 4. From germline, CDR1 is SNHLY and CDR2 FYNNEI. This CDR3 comprises 13 residues. The CDR3 protein is CASRTSGSFEQFF. CDR3 nucleotide sequence: TGTGCCAGCCGGACTAGCGGGAGTTTTGAGCAGTTCTTC.

V usage is TRBV28 and J usage is TRBJ2-7; perhaps TRBD2 as D (6 bases). CDR3 length: 15 amino acids. V was shortened by 7 bases and J by 5 bases, with 21 bases between the two germline ends. In germline, CDR1 is MDHEN, CDR2 SYDVKM. The CDR3 is CASTRLLQGEDEQYF. CDR3 bases: TGTGCCAGCACCCGGCTGCTGCAAGGGGAGGACGAGCAGTACTTC.

The chain links TRBV5-1 to TRBJ2-1; 14 nucleotides agree with TRBD2. Germline CDR1 and CDR2: SGHRS and YFSETQ. J lost 6 bases, V lost 4 bases, and 6 bases had no gene match. This CDR3 region has 16 residues. CDR3 in DNA: TGCGCCAGCAGCACAGGACTAGCGGGAGGAGGCAATGAGCAGTTCTTC. Translated: CASSTGLAGGGNEQFF.

This chain joins TRBV28 and TRBJ1-2, with 10 bases fitting TRBD1. CDR1 is MDHEN, CDR2 SYDVKM, per germline. The CDR3 contains 15 residues. With 6 bases clipped from V and 3 bases from J, the junction kept 7 bases outside the gene matches. In nucleotides, the CDR3 is TGTGCCAGCAGCCCCGGGACAGGGGAGTACTATGGCTACACCTTC. This gives the protein CASSPGTGEYYGYTF.

The chain uses TRBV14 and TRBJ2-2; perhaps TRBD2 as D (6 bases). V lost 1 base and J lost 5, with 8 bases in between. The CDR3 contains 14 residues. Germline V CDR1 and CDR2: SGHDN, FVKESK. The CDR3 sequence is CASSQVAGTGELFF. The CDR3 nucleotides read TGTGCCAGCAGCCAAGTTGCGGGAACCGGGGAGCTGTTTTTT.

The CDR3 reads CASSAGASSNQPQHF. For the CDR3, the DNA is TGTGCCAGCAGCGCCGGGGCAAGTAGCAATCAGCCCCAGCATTTT. The chain combines TRBV28 with TRBJ1-5, with D perhaps matching TRBD1 (5 bases). This CDR3 region has 15 residues. Trimming took off 6 bases at V and 0 bases at J, with 12 bases between the two ends. Germline CDR1 and CDR2: MDHEN and SYDVKM.

The chain recombines TRBV27 with TRBJ2-3; no reliable D call. With 3 bases removed from V and 4 bases from J, the gap between germline ends came to 11 bases. This CDR3 comprises 14 residues. Germline CDR1 reads MNHEY; CDR2 reads SMNVEV (reference sequence). CDR3 bases: TGTGCCAGCAGTTTTGGGAAGGCCCCAGATACGCAGTATTTT. Its protein is CASSFGKAPDTQYF.

This chain links TRBV7-6 with TRBJ2-3; no definite D call. Germline lookup yields CDR1 SGHVS and CDR2 FNYEAQ. The CDR3 spans 12 residues. V lost 5 bases and J lost 6, with 9 bases in between. The CDR3 loop is CASSPDLDTQYF. The CDR3 bases are TGTGCCAGCAGCCCAGACTTGGATACGCAGTATTTT.

The J gene is TRBJ2-2, the V gene TRBV15; D is possibly TRBD2 (6 bases). V lost 1 base and J lost 5, with 11 bases in between. There are 15 residues in the CDR3. CDR1 LNHNV and CDR2 YYDKDF come from the germline V gene (reference sequence). In DNA, the CDR3 is TGTGCCACCAGCAGAGGCGGGACTGGGACCGGGGAGCTGTTTTTT. Protein product: CATSRGGTGTGELFF. The full variable domain, completed using reference TRBV15 and TRBJ2-2, is DAMVIQNPRYQVTQFGKPVTLSCSQTLNHNVMYWYQQKSSQAPKLLFHYYDKDFNNEADTPDNFQSRRPNTSFCFLDIRSPGLGDTAMYLCATSRGGTGTGELFFGEGSRLTVL.

A single count supports this clone. V is TRBV5-3 and J is TRBJ2-2; D possibly corresponds to TRBD2 (5 bases). TRBV5-3 has ORF status, its function being uncertain. The CDR3 consists of 15 residues. V lost 3 bases and J 5 bases, leaving 14 bases between the germline ends. The CDR3 DNA follows: TGTGCCAGAAGCTCAAGCGGTCAACGGACCGGGGAGCTGTTTTTT. It specifies CARSSSGQRTGELFF.

This clone was seen only once. The chain combines TRBV4-2 with TRBJ2-7; 10 bases line up with TRBD1. The junction had 12 bases not matched to a gene; V was cut back by 4 bases and J by 6 bases. Per germline, CDR1 LGHNA and CDR2 YNFKEQ. This CDR3 is built from 16 residues. The CDR3 DNA reads as TGTGCCAGCAGCCGTCTCCCGGGACAGGGGCAATCCGAGCAGTACTTC. This codes for CASSRLPGQGQSEQYF.

This clone has only a few counts. This specimen includes other DNA sequences encoding the same CDR3. In DNA, the CDR3 is TGTGCCAGCAGAGGACAGGGCTATGGCTACACCTTC. This sequence encodes CASRGQGYGYTF. This chain connects TRBV2 to TRBJ1-2; 8 bases are shared with TRBD1. Losses at the gene ends were 6 bases for V and 4 bases for J; bases not matched to a gene: 1. From germline, CDR1 is SNHLY and CDR2 FYNNEI. The CDR3 sequence is 12 residues long.

The chain carries TRBV11-1 and TRBJ1-1; TRBD1 matches at 10 bases. Looked up from germline, CDR1 is SGHAT and CDR2 is FQDESV (reference sequence). The junction had 4 bases not matched to a gene; V was cut back by 4 bases and J by 5 bases. CDR3 length equals 14 residues. Here the CDR3 reads CASSWTGGSTEAFF. The CDR3 DNA reads as TGTGCCAGCAGCTGGACAGGGGGTTCTACTGAAGCTTTCTTT.

V usage is TRBV30 and J usage is TRBJ1-5, with TRBD1 matching over 7 bases. The CDR3 consists of 15 residues. The germline CDR1 and CDR2 sequences are GTSNPN and SVGIG (reference sequence). J lost 3 bases, V lost 2 bases, and 7 bases had no gene match. CDR3 region: CAWSPAGQHNQPQHF. CDR3 in DNA: TGTGCCTGGAGTCCTGCGGGACAGCACAATCAGCCCCAGCATTTT.

This clone has just one count. The chain links TRBV11-2 to TRBJ1-1; 8 bases are shared with TRBD1. The CDR3 extends over 16 amino acids. J gave up 3 bases and V 7 bases, and 13 bases lay outside the gene matches. CDR1 SGHAT and CDR2 FQNNGV come from the germline V gene. The CDR3 sequence is CASTDHPGGEDTEAFF. As DNA, the CDR3 is TGTGCCAGCACGGACCACCCAGGGGGCGAGGACACTGAAGCTTTCTTT.

The V and J genes are TRBV6-1 and TRBJ1-1, with D unresolved. Germline V lookup: CDR1 MNHNS, CDR2 SASEGT. This CDR3 region has 12 residues. Trimming took 0 bases from V and 8 from J, leaving 7 bases between them. This CDR3 reads CASSEAGEEAFF. The CDR3 DNA follows: TGTGCCAGCAGTGAAGCGGGTGAAGAAGCTTTCTTT.

The chain recombines TRBV19 with TRBJ2-1; 9 nucleotides align to TRBD2. Germline assignment: CDR1 LNHDA and CDR2 SQIVND (reference sequence). This CDR3 has 14 residues. V shed 3 bases, J shed 7 bases, and the junction held 4 bases outside the gene matches. CDR3 amino acids: CASSMGLAVNEQFF. The CDR3, as DNA: TGTGCCAGTAGTATGGGACTAGCAGTTAATGAGCAGTTCTTC.

The chain is built from TRBV18 and TRBJ2-7; tentatively, D is TRBD1 (5 bases). Per germline, CDR1 KGHSH and CDR2 LQKENI. The CDR3 runs to 14 residues. Trimming shortened V by 3 bases and J by 6 bases, and 15 bases separated the two germline ends. The CDR3 here is CASSPGAVTSEQYF. CDR3 nucleotide sequence: TGTGCCAGCTCACCTGGGGCAGTTACGAGCGAGCAGTACTTC.

The gene calls are TRBV7-2 and TRBJ2-7; D might be TRBD2 (5 bases). V gave up 5 bases and J gave up 2 bases, with 16 bases separating them. From germline, CDR1 is SGHTA and CDR2 FQGNSA. CDR3 length: 15 residues. CDR3 DNA: TGTGCCAGCAGCCCCTTTTTTGAGCGGCCCTACGAGCAGTACTTC. Translation: CASSPFFERPYEQYF.

In its sample, this clone was seen once. The chain recombines TRBV2 with TRBJ2-3; D uncertain. This CDR3 region has 15 residues. CDR1 SNHLY and CDR2 FYNNEI come from the germline V gene. Trimming stripped 5 bases from V and 2 bases from J, with 14 bases between. The CDR3 loop reads CASSWTELVTDTQYF. CDR3 nucleotides: TGTGCCAGCAGTTGGACCGAGCTTGTCACAGATACGCAGTATTTT.

V gene TRBV7-8 combines with J gene TRBJ2-5; D may be TRBD2 (7 bases). V was clipped by 5 bases and J by 4 bases, with 17 bases between them. The CDR3 spans 15 residues. CDR1 and CDR2 from the germline V gene are SGHVS and FQNEAQ. The CDR3 here is CASSTPGGLGETQYF. CDR3 in DNA: TGTGCCAGCAGCACCCCCGGGGGGCTAGGAGAGACCCAGTACTTC.

The chain has TRBV5-1 and TRBJ2-2; no firm D call. V was pared by 7 bases and J by 3 bases, with 10 bases between. The CDR3 is 13 residues long. Germline V gene sequence: CDR1 SGHRS, CDR2 YFSETQ. The CDR3 nucleotides read TGCGCCAGCTCGGACGGACACACCGGGGAGCTGTTTTTT. Encoded protein: CASSDGHTGELFF.

The CDR3 region is CASTGTEGMNTEAFF. In DNA, the CDR3 is TGTGCCAGCACAGGGACCGAGGGGATGAACACTGAAGCTTTCTTT. This rearrangement joins TRBV27 to TRBJ1-1; tentative D call: TRBD1 (5 bases). The length of the CDR3 is 15 residues. Per the germline V gene, CDR1 is MNHEY and CDR2 is SMNVEV (reference sequence). Trimming stripped 7 bases from V and 0 bases from J, with 15 bases between.

CDR3 bases: TGTGCCAGCAGCCCTGGGGCGGGGGGGCGGTGGGAAAAACTGTTTTTT. Its protein is CASSPGAGGRWEKLFF. This rearrangement joins TRBV27 to TRBJ1-4; D might be TRBD1 (6 bases). V lost 6 bases to trimming and J lost 8 bases, with 22 bases between them. The CDR3 sequence is 16 residues long. CDR1 is MNHEY, CDR2 SMNVEV, per germline (reference sequence).